The 14 T cell receptor beta chains presented below share a single source sample, sequenced in a study of T cell responses to AZD1222 COVID-19 vaccine. Produced via immunoSEQ multiplex PCR; TCRdb's table is partial and in-frame only. The data hold fewer than 150,000 clones, with around 89% observed a single time. The material sequenced was peripheral blood, taken 28 days after the second AZD1222 dose. These receptors were obtained from an adult who received the AZD1222 COVID-19 vaccine.

The chain joins TRBV6-1 to TRBJ1-2; no reliable D call. V dropped 5 bases and J dropped 1 base, with 11 bases sitting between them. The CDR3 has 14 residues. The V gene's germline CDR1 is MNHNS and CDR2 SASEGT. DNA for the CDR3: TGTGCCAGCAGTTCCCTAGCCGATAACTATGGCTACACCTTC. It is translated as CASSSLADNYGYTF.

The rearrangement joins TRBV7-2 to TRBJ1-2, with D possibly being TRBD1 (6 bases). CDR1 SGHTA and CDR2 FQGNSA come from the germline V gene. Trimming took 5 bases from V and 4 from J, leaving 14 bases between them. There are 14 residues in the CDR3. The chain's CDR3 is CASSQTWDTYGYTF. CDR3 nucleotides: TGTGCCAGCAGCCAGACCTGGGACACCTATGGCTACACCTTC. The full variable domain, its missing parts supplied by reference TRBV7-2 and TRBJ1-2, is GAGVSQSPSNKVTEKGKDVELRCDPISGHTALYWYRQSLGQGLEFLIYFQGNSAPDKSGLPSDRFSAERTGGSVSTLTIQRTQQEDSAVYLCASSQTWDTYGYTFGSGTRLTVV.

The chain couples TRBV5-4 to TRBJ1-5; TRBD1 agrees at 7 bases. J gave up 2 bases and V 4 bases, and 0 bases lay outside the gene matches. The germline CDR1 and CDR2 sequences are SGHNT and YYREEE (reference sequence). The CDR3 spans 13 residues. The CDR3: CASSTGGNQPQHF. The CDR3 DNA reads TGTGCCAGCAGCACAGGGGGCAATCAGCCCCAGCATTTT.

The V and J genes are TRBV19 and TRBJ2-3, with 7 bases lining up with TRBD2. V gave up 5 bases and J gave up 10 bases; unmatched junction bases: 12. Germline values: CDR1 LNHDA, CDR2 SQIVND (reference sequence). The CDR3 length is 14 residues. The CDR3 loop is CASSPSTSRTAQYF. CDR3 DNA sequence: TGTGCCAGTAGTCCTTCGACTAGCCGAACGGCGCAGTATTTT.

This clone came up a few times. The V and J genes are TRBV7-3 and TRBJ2-2; D uncertain. Germline V gives CDR1 SGHTA, CDR2 FQGTGA. The CDR3 runs to 16 residues. V lost 1 base and J lost 4, with 13 bases in between. CDR3 nucleotides: TGTGCCAGCAGCTTAAGGGGTGGGGTCGGCACCGGGGAGCTGTTTTTT. The encoded protein is CASSLRGGVGTGELFF.

V and J are TRBV5-1 and TRBJ1-5; possibly TRBD1 for D (5 bases). The V and J ends lost 4 bases and 7 bases respectively, with 15 bases between them. The CDR3 loop spans 14 amino acids. Germline values: CDR1 SGHRS, CDR2 YFSETQ. DNA for the CDR3: TGCGCCAGCAGCCCCAACCCCCAGGGACAGCCCCAGCATTTT. Translated: CASSPNPQGQPQHF.

This chain connects TRBV2 to TRBJ2-7; possibly TRBD1 for D (6 bases). V lost 6 bases, J lost 4 bases, and 13 bases lay in between. CDR1 and CDR2 from the germline V gene are SNHLY and FYNNEI. The CDR3 loop spans 13 amino acids. For the CDR3, the DNA is TGTGCCAGCAGCCGGGACAATATTTACGAGCAGTACTTC. Translated: CASSRDNIYEQYF. Supplemented by reference TRBV2 and TRBJ2-7, the full variable domain reads EPEVTQTPSHQVTQMGQEVILRCVPISNHLYFYWYRQILGQKVEFLVSFYNNEISEKSEIFDDQFSVERPDGSNFTLKIRSTKLEDSAMYFCASSRDNIYEQYFGPGTRLTVT.

The rearrangement uses TRBV5-5 and TRBJ1-1, with TRBD1 identical over 8 bases. The CDR3 loop spans 17 amino acids. Unmatched junction bases numbered 11, after V lost 0 bases and J lost 4 bases. Germline-derived CDR1 and CDR2 are SGHKS and YYEKEE (reference sequence). The CDR3 loop is CASSLVRGLAGGTEAFF. CDR3 nucleotides: TGTGCCAGCAGCTTGGTCAGGGGGCTAGCAGGGGGCACTGAAGCTTTCTTT.

This chain links TRBV11-2 with TRBJ2-2, with unresolved D. Germline V CDR1 and CDR2: SGHAT, FQNNGV. V lost 3 bases and J lost 5, with 7 bases in between. This CDR3 comprises 13 residues. Written as DNA, the CDR3 is TGTGCCAGCAGCTTTGGTCAGACCGGGGAGCTGTTTTTT. Translation gives CASSFGQTGELFF.

J is TRBJ1-2 and V is TRBV20-1, with D perhaps TRBD1 (5 bases). Per germline, CDR1 DFQATT and CDR2 SNEGSKA (reference sequence). V lost 2 bases and J lost 4, with 5 bases in between. This CDR3 is 11 amino acids long. The CDR3 DNA reads as TGCAGTGCTAGACAGGGCTATGGCTACACCTTC. It specifies CSARQGYGYTF.

The genes are TRBV7-4 and TRBJ2-1; the D is unclear. With 1 base removed from V and 5 bases from J, the gap between germline ends came to 18 bases. Germline values: CDR1 SGHVT, CDR2 SQSDAQ. The CDR3 runs to 17 residues. The CDR3 here is CASSLVPDSKGNNEQFF. DNA for the CDR3: TGTGCCAGCAGCTTAGTCCCCGATTCAAAGGGAAACAATGAGCAGTTCTTC.

The CDR3 DNA follows: TGTGCCAGCAGTTACTCTGGGACACCTCTTGGCTACACCTTC. This sequence encodes CASSYSGTPLGYTF. The chain couples TRBV6-2 or TRBV6-3 to TRBJ1-2, with D maybe TRBD1 (6 bases). This CDR3 comprises 14 residues. CDR1 is MNHEY, CDR2 SVGEGT, per germline. V lost 0 bases and J 7 bases, leaving 12 bases between the germline ends.

V is TRBV12-3 or TRBV12-4 and J is TRBJ1-5, with D possibly matching TRBD1 (5 bases). This CDR3 has 13 residues. V was shortened by 6 bases and J by 3 bases, with 9 bases between the two germline ends. CDR3 nucleotides: TGTGCCAGCAGCGAAGGACACAATCAGCCCCAGCATTTT. Amino acid sequence: CASSEGHNQPQHF.

The rearrangement joins TRBV9 to TRBJ1-6; TRBD1 agrees at 9 bases. Germline lookup yields CDR1 SGDLS and CDR2 YYNGEE. The CDR3 length is 20 residues. V lost 0 bases, J lost 4 bases, and 14 bases stayed unmatched. Here the CDR3 reads CASSVDSRDRADLYNSPLHF. CDR3 coding DNA: TGTGCCAGCAGCGTAGACTCACGGGACAGGGCAGATCTTTATAATTCACCCCTCCACTTT.